This T cell receptor beta chain was identified in a study of blood T cell repertoires in COVID-19. Study-wide background: Spain, Italy and the United States supplied samples that represented acute and convalescent COVID-19.

The germline gives CDR1 MNHEY, CDR2 SVGAGI. The CDR3 loop spans 13 amino acids. The V gene lost 2 bases and the J gene lost 2 bases, with 6 bases spanning the gap. The protocol was immunoSEQ multiplex PCR, while the TCRdb copy is restricted to in-frame clones and leaves out a portion. The sample holds 130,000 to 150,000 clones; around 78% are singletons and the top ten take roughly 2%. The sequencing sample was made of peripheral blood. V usage is TRBV6-5 and J usage is TRBJ1-1; D might be TRBD1 (5 bases). The sequence was collected from an older woman with acute or convalescent COVID-19. The CDR3 DNA reads as TGTGCCAGCAGTTACCGGACAAACACTGAAGCTTTCTTT. Its translation: CASSYRTNTEAFF.